The clone carrying this T cell receptor beta chain has more than one count but fewer than ten. What it recognizes is unknown. These data belong to a study of identical twins. TCRdb re-called the 5' RACE reads with MiXCR, one entry per CDR3 protein. Of around 300,000 distinct CDR3 sequences listed, 8% to 9% were seen once; the top ten hold less than 2.5%. The study, taken as a whole, reports: In zero-insertion analyses, partial confounding could arise from invariant MAIT and iNKT cells.

CDR1 is MGHRA and CDR2 is YSYEKL in the germline V gene. Trimming at V came to 0 bases and at J to 0 bases, leaving 3 bases not matched to a gene. CDR3 length equals 16 residues. These data were also reused for a study on yellow fever vaccine responses in identical twins.

The TCR was taken from a woman between 18 and 29 years old in good health. The chain recombines TRBV4-1 with TRBJ1-1; 8 bases fit TRBD1. Sequenced sample: memory (CD45RO+) T cells sorted from blood. The CDR3 spells CASSQDKDRVNTEAFF. The CDR3 nucleotides read TGCGCCAGCAGCCAAGATAAGGACAGGGTGAACACTGAAGCTTTCTTT.